A single sample is the source of the 27 T cell receptor beta chains below, sequenced in a study of vaccination effects on CD4 cells after COVID-19. CD4+ T cells specific for antigen were expanded with viral peptide pools by the ViraFEST assay before sequencing. The culture ran for around 10 days before CD4+ T cells were isolated. These receptors have no identified antigens. TCRdb's table, derived via immunoSEQ multiplex PCR, lists solely in-frame clones and lacks some. Of about 31,000 clones listed, about 66% were seen once; the top ten hold under 30%. Source: CD4+ T cells from PBMCs cultured with HCoV-229E spike peptides, taken before COVID-19 vaccination. These receptors were collected from a human donor who received a COVID-19 vaccine.

The chain links TRBV24-1 to TRBJ2-3, with a possible D match to TRBD2 (5 bases). V lost 3 bases, J lost 7 bases, and 10 bases lay in between. Germline values: CDR1 KGHDR, CDR2 SFDVKD. The CDR3 has 13 residues. The CDR3 loop reads CATSDSLANTQYF. In DNA, the CDR3 is TGTGCCACCAGTGATAGCCTAGCAAATACGCAGTATTTT.

The chain carries TRBV11-1 and TRBJ2-5; the D is unclear. CDR1 SGHAT and CDR2 FQDESV come from the germline V gene (reference sequence). V dropped 3 bases and J dropped 0 bases, with 8 bases sitting between them. The CDR3 sequence is 14 residues long. As DNA, the CDR3 is TGTGCCAGCAGCTTCCAATCGTACCAAGAGACCCAGTACTTC. Amino acid sequence: CASSFQSYQETQYF. Full variable domain (outside the CDR3, taken from reference TRBV11-1 and TRBJ2-5): EAEVAQSPRYKITEKSQAVAFWCDPISGHATLYWYRQILGQGPELLVQFQDESVVDDSQLPKDRFSAERLKGVDSTLKIQPAELGDSAMYLCASSFQSYQETQYFGPGTRLLVL.

V gene TRBV29-1 combines with J gene TRBJ2-5, with TRBD2 matching over 8 bases. The junction had 11 bases not matched to a gene; V was cut back by 1 base and J by 4 bases. Germline V gene sequence: CDR1 SQVTM, CDR2 ANQGSEA. This CDR3 spans 16 amino acids. The CDR3 coding sequence is TGCAGCGTTGAAGGGAGGCTGGGACTAGGGGGAGAGACCCAGTACTTC. This encodes CSVEGRLGLGGETQYF.

J is TRBJ2-1 and V is TRBV5-4; 13 bases are shared with TRBD2. V was clipped by 4 bases and J by 8 bases; unmatched bases: 9. This CDR3 spans 16 amino acids. Germline V CDR1 and CDR2: SGHNT, YYREEE (reference sequence). The chain's CDR3 is CASSRTSGGARDEQFF. DNA for the CDR3: TGTGCCAGCAGCCGTACTAGCGGGGGGGCTCGGGATGAGCAGTTCTTC. Drawing the rest from reference TRBV5-4 and TRBJ2-1, the complete variable domain is ETGVTQSPTHLIKTRGQQVTLRCSSQSGHNTVSWYQQALGQGPQFIFQYYREEENGRGNFPPRFSGLQFPNYSSELNVNALELDDSALYLCASSRTSGGARDEQFFGPGTRLTVL.

This clone was detected only a few times. The CDR3 spells CASRQGLVTTDTQYF. CDR3 coding DNA: TGCGCCAGCAGGCAGGGCCTCGTCACCACAGATACGCAGTATTTT. The genes are TRBV5-1 and TRBJ2-3, with D possibly TRBD1 on 5 matching bases. Germline values: CDR1 SGHRS, CDR2 YFSETQ. This CDR3 is built from 15 residues. The ends were cut back, 5 bases at V and 2 bases at J, with 15 bases in the middle.

J is TRBJ2-7 and V is TRBV6-5; the D gene is possibly TRBD2 (7 bases). The germline gives CDR1 MNHEY, CDR2 SVGAGI. The CDR3 loop spans 15 amino acids. Deletions cut 4 bases from V and 4 bases from J, with 17 bases between. The CDR3 DNA follows: TGTGCCAGCAGTTCCATGGCAGGGGAGGGTTACGAGCAGTACTTC. Encoded protein: CASSSMAGEGYEQYF.

This chain connects TRBV4-3 to TRBJ2-2; a weak D match, TRBD1 (6 bases). The CDR3 loop spans 17 amino acids. The germline gives CDR1 LGHNA, CDR2 YSLEER. Deletions cut 0 bases from V and 4 bases from J, with 15 bases between. The CDR3 DNA follows: TGCGCCAGCAGCCAAGATTTGAGTAGCAGGGGCACCGGGGAGCTGTTTTTT. Amino acids: CASSQDLSSRGTGELFF.

The V and J genes are TRBV4-1 and TRBJ1-4, with D possibly matching TRBD1 (5 bases). CDR3 length: 16 residues. The germline V and J ends were trimmed by 0 bases and 4 bases, with 12 bases remaining between them. Germline V CDR1 and CDR2: MGHRA, YSYEKL. The CDR3 sequence is CASSQDRGISNEKLFF. The CDR3 nucleotides are TGCGCCAGCAGCCAAGATCGGGGGATTAGTAATGAAAAACTGTTTTTT.

The chain has TRBV9 and TRBJ2-7, with 8 bases matching TRBD1. With V trimmed by 4 bases and J by 3 bases, 9 bases remained unmatched. CDR1 and CDR2 from the germline V gene are SGDLS and YYNGEE. This CDR3 is built from 15 residues. CDR3 region: CASSSGIGQGYEQYF. Written as DNA, the CDR3 is TGTGCCAGCAGCTCAGGTATAGGACAGGGCTACGAGCAGTACTTC.

The genes are TRBV2 and TRBJ2-7; D unclear. This CDR3 region has 11 residues. V lost 7 bases and J lost 7, with 11 bases in between. Germline V lookup: CDR1 SNHLY, CDR2 FYNNEI. The CDR3 sequence is CASKEFGEQYF. The CDR3 coding sequence is TGTGCCAGCAAAGAGTTCGGGGAGCAGTACTTC.

There are a few counts of this clone. Other DNA sequences of this sample code for an identical CDR3. The J gene is TRBJ2-7, the V gene TRBV6-2 or TRBV6-3; possibly TRBD1 for D (6 bases). Trimming removed 0 bases at V and 1 base at J, with 7 bases between. The CDR3 is 14 amino acids. Germline CDR1 is MNHEY and CDR2 is SVGEGT. The CDR3 DNA is TGTGCCAGCAGTTACTCCGGACAGTCCTACGAGCAGTACTTC. This gives the protein CASSYSGQSYEQYF.

The chain couples TRBV4-2 to TRBJ2-3; D possibly uses TRBD1 or TRBD2 (6 bases each). The CDR3 covers 15 residues. The V gene lost 4 bases and the J gene lost 5 bases, with 16 bases spanning the gap. From germline, CDR1 is LGHNA and CDR2 YNFKEQ. CDR3 in amino acids: CASSLRGEGGDTQYF. DNA of the CDR3: TGTGCCAGCAGCCTGAGGGGGGAAGGAGGAGATACGCAGTATTTT.

This clone was seen a handful of times. V and J are TRBV6-4 and TRBJ2-2, with no clear D. Between the trimmed V and J ends, which lost 6 bases and 5 bases, there was a span of 10 bases. The CDR3 extends over 13 amino acids. Germline V lookup: CDR1 MRHNA, CDR2 SNTAGT. This CDR3 is CASSSLATGELFF. The CDR3 DNA follows: TGTGCCAGCAGCTCTCTGGCGACCGGGGAGCTGTTTTTT.

In this sample, this clone turned up a few times. This chain links TRBV6-5 with TRBJ1-2; unclear D gene. CDR3 length: 13 residues. Germline V CDR1 and CDR2: MNHEY, SVGAGI. V lost 2 bases and J lost 5, with 9 bases in between. The chain's CDR3 is CASSYHSKYGYTF. Written as DNA, the CDR3 is TGTGCCAGCAGTTACCACAGCAAATATGGCTACACCTTC.

V is TRBV5-4 and J is TRBJ1-6, with D perhaps TRBD1 (5 bases). V was trimmed by 0 bases and J by 8 bases, leaving 9 bases between them. Germline V gives CDR1 SGHNT, CDR2 YYREEE (reference sequence). CDR3 length: 14 amino acids. CDR3 in amino acids: CASSLGGTDSPLHF. CDR3 bases: TGTGCCAGCAGCTTGGGAGGGACGGATTCACCCCTCCACTTT.

The chain links TRBV12-3 or TRBV12-4 to TRBJ1-6; unclear D gene. This CDR3 comprises 12 residues. The V and J ends lost 6 bases and 4 bases respectively, with 4 bases between them. The CDR3 coding sequence is TGTGCCAGCAGACTTTATAATTCACCCCTCCACTTT. Translated: CASRLYNSPLHF.

This chain uses TRBV11-2 with TRBJ1-1, with 12 nucleotides matching TRBD1. The germline CDR1 and CDR2 sequences are SGHAT and FQNNGV. The length of the CDR3 is 18 residues. The V and J ends lost 3 bases and 11 bases, in that order; junction bases with no gene match: 19. The CDR3 sequence is CASSLPRGGTGGSRMAFF. The CDR3 DNA follows: TGTGCCAGCAGCTTGCCCCGAGGGGGGACAGGGGGCTCGAGGATGGCTTTCTTT.

The chain has TRBV4-1 and TRBJ2-3, with unresolved D. Trimming shortened V by 0 bases and J by 9 bases, and 10 bases separated the two germline ends. The CDR3 contains 13 residues. CDR1 and CDR2 from the germline V gene are MGHRA and YSYEKL. CDR3 amino acids: CASSQDPEATQYF. The CDR3 bases are TGCGCCAGCAGCCAAGATCCTGAAGCCACGCAGTATTTT.

This rearrangement joins TRBV30 to TRBJ1-4; a possible D gene is TRBD1 (6 bases). The V gene lost 6 bases and the J gene lost 8 bases, with 16 bases spanning the gap. Germline CDR1 reads GTSNPN; CDR2 reads SVGIG (reference sequence). The CDR3 consists of 13 residues. CDR3 sequence (DNA): TGTGCCTGCCAGACAGGAGGGTGGGAAAAACTGTTTTTT. The encoded protein is CACQTGGWEKLFF.

This clone is hyperexpanded within its sample. CDR3 coding DNA: TGCGCCAGCGGTCAGGGTGAGAACACTGAAGCTTTCTTT. Protein: CASGQGENTEAFF. The rearrangement joins TRBV5-1 to TRBJ1-1, with TRBD1 as a possible D gene (5 bases). From germline, CDR1 is SGHRS and CDR2 YFSETQ. Trimming stripped 7 bases from V and 1 base from J, with 11 bases between. The CDR3 totals 13 residues.

This clone was seen a few times. The rearrangement joins TRBV3-1 (or the pseudogene TRBV3-2) to TRBJ1-5, with TRBD1 matching 7 bases. Germline V gives CDR1 LGHDT, CDR2 YNNKEL (reference sequence). CDR3 length: 15 amino acids. The ends lost 0 bases at V and 4 bases at J; junction bases unmatched: 3. CDR3 sequence: CASSQEGTVNQPQHF. The CDR3 DNA is TGTGCCAGCAGCCAAGAAGGGACAGTGAATCAGCCCCAGCATTTT.

The rearrangement uses TRBV19 and TRBJ1-2, with a weak D call TRBD1 (6 bases). The germline gives CDR1 LNHDA, CDR2 SQIVND (reference sequence). Trimming took off 9 bases at V and 4 bases at J, with 30 bases between the two ends. The CDR3 loop spans 18 amino acids. The CDR3 is CASGTTQPQWDSSYGYTF. CDR3 DNA sequence: TGTGCCAGCGGGACAACCCAGCCCCAGTGGGACTCCTCCTATGGCTACACCTTC.

V is TRBV9 and J is TRBJ2-6; no reliable D call. The length of the CDR3 is 14 residues. Germline CDR1 reads SGDLS; CDR2 reads YYNGEE. Trimming stripped 3 bases from V and 0 bases from J, with 4 bases between. The CDR3 sequence: CASSAYSGANVLTF. As DNA, the CDR3 is TGTGCCAGCAGCGCCTACTCTGGGGCCAACGTCCTGACTTTC.

The chain employs TRBV19 and TRBJ1-1; D unresolved. V lost 3 bases to trimming and J lost 0 bases, with 11 bases between them. CDR1 and CDR2 (germline): LNHDA, SQIVND (reference sequence). The length of the CDR3 is 15 residues. The CDR3, as DNA: TGTGCCAGTAGTATTAACGGTCTATTGAACACTGAAGCTTTCTTT. It yields the protein CASSINGLLNTEAFF.

This sequence joins TRBV18 and TRBJ1-2; 9 bases agree with TRBD1. CDR1 and CDR2 (germline): KGHSH, LQKENI. Losses at the gene ends were 3 bases for V and 4 bases for J; bases not matched to a gene: 3. The CDR3 has 14 amino acids. The CDR3 region is CASSPPGQGYGYTF. CDR3 nucleotide sequence: TGTGCCAGCTCACCGCCGGGACAGGGCTATGGCTACACCTTC.

CDR3 sequence reads: CASSFLGGLSSGANVLTF. The CDR3 DNA follows: TGTGCCAGCAGTTTTCTGGGGGGACTCTCCTCTGGGGCCAACGTCCTGACTTTC. The J gene is TRBJ2-6, the V gene TRBV28, with D perhaps matching TRBD2 (6 bases). V dropped 3 bases and J dropped 0 bases, with 15 bases sitting between them. CDR1 is MDHEN, CDR2 SYDVKM, per germline. CDR3 length: 18 amino acids. Full variable domain (missing parts from reference TRBV28 and TRBJ2-6): DVKVTQSSRYLVKRTGEKVFLECVQDMDHENMFWYRQDPGLGLRLIYFSYDVKMKEKGDIPEGYSVSREKKERFSLILESASTNQTSMYLCASSFLGGLSSGANVLTFGAGSRLTVL.

This clone was seen a handful of times. The chain employs TRBV28 and TRBJ2-7; D call uncertain. The V and J ends lost 6 bases and 0 bases respectively, with 12 bases between them. This CDR3 comprises 14 residues. The V gene's germline CDR1 is MDHEN and CDR2 SYDVKM. CDR3 protein: CASSRVGISYEQYF. The CDR3 DNA sequence: TGTGCCAGCAGCCGGGTGGGCATCTCCTACGAGCAGTACTTC.